The rows below give T cell receptor beta chains drawn from one sample of a study of CD8 T cells in ankylosing spondylitis. Each CDR3 protein is one row after TCRdb ran MiXCR on the 5' RACE reads. The sample contains roughly 250,000 distinct CDR3 sequences, 8.6% of which appear only once. The specimen was blood, either unsorted or a sorted T cell fraction (not recorded which). Receptors were obtained from a male donor with ankylosing spondylitis or in good health (not recorded which). CDR3s include the opening cysteine and the closing phenylalanine or tryptophan. Each record gives: D gene, clone size, V gene, J gene, CDR3 protein, CDR3 DNA. D genes are given only for firm matches. Clone sizes are given selectively: once, few, many, or a class where the clone is expanded.

>TRBD1|NA|TRBV19|TRBJ1-5
CAARAPGQPVMCNQPQHF
TGTGCCGCCAGGGCCCCGGGACAGCCCGTGATGTGCAATCAGCCCCAGCATTTT
>NA|many|TRBV7-8|TRBJ1-5
CASRLGSSNQPQHF
TGTGCCAGCAGGTTGGGCAGTTCAAATCAGCCCCAGCATTTT
>NA|many|TRBV7-2|TRBJ1-2
CASSLAGHYGYTF
TGTGCCAGCAGCTTAGCGGGACATTATGGCTACACCTTC
>NA|many|TRBV7-2|TRBJ2-7
CASSLLLVGFKNEQYF
TGTGCCAGCAGCTTACTCTTGGTGGGCTTCAAAAACGAGCAGTACTTC
>NA|many|TRBV12-3/TRBV12-4|TRBJ1-5
CASSPEGAWAQHF
TGTGCCAGCAGTCCGGAGGGAGCCTGGGCCCAGCATTTT
>TRBD1|many|TRBV5-6|TRBJ2-1
CASSEIRGLDEQFF
TGTGCCAGCAGCGAAATTAGGGGGCTTGATGAGCAGTTCTTC
>NA|few|TRBV30|TRBJ1-1
CAWRRTENTEAFF
TGTGCCTGGAGGAGAACAGAGAACACTGAAGCTTTCTTT
>TRBD1|many|TRBV5-1|TRBJ2-2
CASTRDSTDGELFF
TGCGCCAGCACCCGGGACAGCACCGACGGGGAGCTGTTTTTT
>TRBD1|many|TRBV12-3/TRBV12-4|TRBJ2-1
CASSPPMDRVNEQFF
TGTGCCAGCAGCCCACCGATGGACAGGGTTAATGAGCAGTTCTTC
>TRBD2|many|TRBV18|TRBJ2-5
CASSPLTSGRAVETQYF
TGTGCCAGCTCACCACTGACTAGCGGGAGGGCCGTGGAGACCCAGTACTTC
>TRBD1|NA|TRBV25-1|TRBJ1-2
CASSDRGQGAEGYTF
TGTGCCAGCAGTGACCGGGGACAGGGGGCGGAAGGCTACACCTTC
>NA|few|TRBV10-2|TRBJ1-1
CASSEQGSTEAFF
TGCGCCAGCTCTGAGCAGGGAAGCACTGAAGCTTTCTTT
>NA|many|TRBV5-1|TRBJ2-5
CASSWRDSQYF
TGCGCCAGCAGCTGGCGGGACTCACAGTACTTC
>TRBD1|many|TRBV12-3/TRBV12-4|TRBJ2-3
CASTDRERPDTQYF
TGTGCCAGCACCGACAGGGAGAGGCCAGATACGCAGTATTTT
>TRBD1|few|TRBV11-3|TRBJ2-7
CASSRTTGSSYEQYF
TGTGCCAGCAGCCGCACGACAGGGAGCTCCTACGAGCAGTACTTC
>NA|many|TRBV6-5|TRBJ1-2
CASSTQGEGYTF
TGTGCCAGCAGTACACAGGGAGAAGGCTACACCTTC
>TRBD1|many|TRBV12-5|TRBJ2-7
CASGLVEGAREQYF
TGTGCTAGTGGTTTGGTAGAGGGGGCAAGAGAGCAGTACTTC
>TRBD1|few|TRBV5-8|TRBJ2-5
CASSLDDRGRRETQYF
TGTGCCAGCAGCTTGGACGATAGGGGGCGCCGAGAGACCCAGTACTTC
>NA|many|TRBV6-2/TRBV6-3|TRBJ2-4
CASSYSTLEYLAKNIQYF
TGTGCCAGCAGTTACTCGACTCTTGAATACCTAGCCAAAAACATTCAGTACTTC
>NA|NA|TRBV5-5|TRBJ2-7
CASSLGRNSYEQYF
TGTGCCAGCAGCTTGGGACGGAACTCCTACGAGCAGTACTTC
>TRBD1|many|TRBV20-1|TRBJ1-5
CSARIPAPGTGDNQPQHF
TGCAGTGCTAGAATCCCAGCCCCCGGGACAGGGGACAATCAGCCCCAGCATTTT
>NA|NA|TRBV30|TRBJ1-1
CASRSSRLNTEAFF
TGTGCCTCACGATCGAGCCGACTGAACACTGAAGCTTTCTTT
>TRBD2|few|TRBV7-9|TRBJ2-1
CASTLAGVGGEQFF
TGTGCCAGCACCTTAGCGGGAGTCGGCGGTGAGCAGTTCTTC
>NA|many|TRBV5-5|TRBJ1-6
CASSPPLGPKDNSPLHF
TGTGCCAGCAGTCCCCCCCTCGGGCCAAAGGATAATTCACCCCTCCACTTT
>NA|NA|TRBV7-9|TRBJ2-1
CASSLAGEQSF
TGTGCCAGCAGCTTAGCGGGAGAGCAGTCCTTC
>TRBD2|many|TRBV12-3/TRBV12-4|TRBJ2-5
CASSFGTREETQYF
TGTGCCAGCAGTTTCGGGACTAGGGAAGAGACCCAGTACTTC
>NA|many|TRBV4-3|TRBJ1-2
CASSQGTVNYGYTF
TGCGCCAGCAGCCAGGGTACAGTTAACTATGGCTACACCTTC
>TRBD2|many|TRBV7-9|TRBJ2-7
CASSSGEGLPYEQYF
TGTGCCAGCAGCTCCGGGGAGGGTCTCCCCTACGAGCAGTACTTC
>TRBD1|few|TRBV28|TRBJ1-2
CASSTPTGGLYGYTF
TGTGCCAGCAGTACCCCGACAGGGGGTCTCTATGGCTACACCTTC
>TRBD2|many|TRBV20-1|TRBJ2-3
CSAPRVAGPSTDTQYF
TGCAGTGCCCCCCGGGTAGCGGGACCTAGCACAGATACGCAGTATTTT
>TRBD2|NA|TRBV4-1|TRBJ2-1
CASSQDRTSGYNEQFF
TGCGCCAGCAGCCAAGATAGAACTAGCGGATACAATGAGCAGTTCTTC
>NA|few|TRBV5-1|TRBJ2-7
CASSLFGAPRPYEQYF
TGCGCCAGCAGCTTGTTCGGGGCGCCCCGGCCCTACGAGCAGTACTTC
>TRBD2|many|TRBV11-2|TRBJ2-3
CASSLLWREGPISTDTQYF
TGTGCCAGCAGCTTATTGTGGCGGGAGGGCCCTATTAGCACAGATACGCAGTATTTT
>NA|many|TRBV7-9|TRBJ1-1
CASRPPVSNTEAFF
TGTGCCAGCCGCCCCCCGGTGTCGAACACTGAAGCTTTCTTT
>NA|NA|TRBV6-1|TRBJ2-2
CASSEAWYQNTGELFF
TGTGCCAGCAGTGAAGCGTGGTATCAGAACACCGGGGAGCTGTTTTTT
>NA|many|TRBV18|TRBJ1-1
CASSPPHRSTEAFF
TGTGCCAGCTCACCGCCCCACAGAAGCACTGAAGCTTTCTTT
>NA|few|TRBV15|TRBJ2-3
CATTGRYADTQYF
TGTGCCACCACGGGGAGATACGCAGATACGCAGTATTTT
>TRBD2|many|TRBV27|TRBJ2-1
CASSSLGLAGGDNEQFF
TGTGCCAGCAGTTCCCTGGGACTAGCGGGAGGGGACAATGAGCAGTTCTTC
>TRBD1|few|TRBV18|TRBJ1-1
CASSPPGTGVTEAFF
TGTGCCAGCTCACCCCCCGGGACAGGGGTCACTGAAGCTTTCTTT
>NA|NA|TRBV20-1|TRBJ2-4
CSASGGGAAKNIQYF
TGCAGTGCTAGTGGGGGGGGGGCAGCCAAAAACATTCAGTACTTC